The rows below give T cell receptor beta chains drawn from one sample of a study of cytomegalovirus exposure and HLA in healthy donors. The table came from immunoSEQ multiplex PCR; TCRdb's copy has only in-frame clones and leaves some out. The sample has over 150,000 clones, 77% seen once. The material sequenced was PBMCs. Receptor source: a woman between 25 and 40 years old in good health and CMV-seropositive. Each CDR3 is given without its conserved first and last residue.

cdr3_aa	j_call	v_call
ASSAGQNQPQH	TRBJ1-5	TRBV5-1
AWSIETGEKLF	TRBJ1-4	TRBV30
AWSVGLNIQY	TRBJ2-4	TRBV30
ASSHGGNTEAF	TRBJ1-1	TRBV14
ASQGLPTYEQY	TRBJ2-7	TRBV6-1
ASSLSGLVYEQY	TRBJ2-7	TRBV28
ASSEEATGSVYEQY	TRBJ2-7	TRBV2
ASSEYMGGKSLEQY	TRBJ2-7	TRBV10-1
ASSDGQGAREQY	TRBJ2-7	TRBV5-1
AWSTTVIPYEQY	TRBJ2-7	TRBV30
ASSDGTSGHYNEQF	TRBJ2-1	TRBV7-9
ASSSGDRGGEKLF	TRBJ1-4	TRBV5-1
ASSGSYEQY	TRBJ2-7	TRBV2